What follows is one T cell receptor beta chain and its context. Its recognized antigen is unknown. It has no much larger one-base neighbor in the sample; base qualities were not kept. The record originates from a study of blood T cell repertoires in COVID-19 (TCRdb year 2020). With respect to the entire study: Collaborator samples came from the United States, Italy and Spain and covered acute and convalescent phases of COVID-19. Where available, HLA class I and class II types were obtained from metadata supplied by the sample provider rather than from assay-based typing. Sample metadata almost always included a de-identified subject ID, COVID-19 status, age in years and sex. The prospective study material was composed of cDNA or gDNA derived from T cells, B-cell-depleted T cells, or PBMCs. The samples were drawn from two sources: the first 160 participants of the ongoing ImmuneRACE study, and 1,000 to 1,500 subjects contributed by 6 global collaborators. The repertoires were released in a freely available public database meant as a resource for research on the immune response to SARS-CoV-2. Subjects who had been exposed to COVID-19, were actively infected with it, or had recovered from it provided the deeply sampled blood TCRbeta repertoires that made up the dataset. Beyond this particular receptor, the publication reports: The quantity of clinical and demographic metadata differed by source and by participant and was supplied without curation.

TCRbeta CDR3 regions were amplified from genomic DNA using the immunoSEQ Assay, a bias-controlled multiplex PCR. The original pipeline was this. Within the assay, amplification of reference gene primers was used to estimate how many nucleated cells each sample contained. To quantify the absolute abundance of each unique TCRbeta CDR3 rearrangement, sequence reads were collapsed and filtered. For each sample, productive Simpson clonality was calculated as the square root of Simpson's diversity index across productive rearrangements. TCRdb holds this immuneACCESS table with in-frame rearrangements only. Some clones are missing; in checked studies, unresolved V genes explain under half, and the rest has no known cause. The V and J calls and clone size were taken over from that table, and D and trimming were inferred from the DNA. Recorded for this sample are roughly 300,000 clones; 86% of them occurred a single time. The biggest ten clones account for about 4.1% of the sample.

The germline V gene encodes CDR1 SGHRS and CDR2 YFSETQ. CDR3 length: 15 amino acids, cysteine to phenylalanine. The DNA shown is the 45-base CDR3, in frame from base 1. V loses 0 bases, J loses 7 bases, and the germline ends lie 11 bases apart. Enrolling through a virtual design, the prospective study's participants ranged in age from roughly 18 to 90 years and lived across roughly 23 United States geographic areas. In the prospective study, participants were assigned to cohorts based on the clinical history participants reported in a screening survey and a study questionnaire. ImmuneRACE Cohort 3 recovered participants were defined by two consecutive negative NP/OP PCR tests, healthcare professional clearance, or symptom resolution. Each participant in the prospective study had whole blood, serum and a nasopharyngeal or oropharyngeal swab collected by mobile phlebotomists. Participants in the prospective study had the option to provide additional blood draws and questionnaires over an approximately 2-month period. Blood samples from the prospective study were shipped frozen or at room temperature prior to DNA extraction.

The chain couples TRBV5-1 to TRBJ1-6; 6 matching bases give a weak D call of TRBD1. This sequence was found in a man between 25 and 39 years old who had recovered from COVID-19. The sample taken for sequencing was PBMCs or T cells enriched from blood (not recorded which). The nucleotides read TGCGCCAGCAGCTTGGTCCCTGGGACAAATTCACCCCTCCACTTT. This yields the protein CASSLVPGTNSPLHF.